This T cell receptor beta chain originates from a study of shared clonotypes between healthy human individuals. The CDR3 is made up of 13 amino acids. CDR1 and CDR2 from the germline V gene are KGHSH and LQKENI. V was shortened by 3 bases and J by 1 base, with 6 bases between the two germline ends. Study-wide points: Compared with memory subsets, naive subsets generally had larger estimated richness.

TCRdb keeps only in-frame clones here, not all; method: immunoSEQ multiplex PCR. Altogether around 2.5 million clones are present, 93% being singletons, with the ten largest covering approximately 0.36%. About this clone: Its antigen remains unknown. The same CDR3 can be traced to other DNA sequences in this sample.

Sequenced sample: naive CD4+ T cells from PBMCs. Subset: CD45RA+ positively selected. This sequence was found in a young man in good health. Some clones in this sample may be carry-over from other donors' samples. The chain is built from TRBV18 and TRBJ2-5, with D hard to call. The CDR3 protein is CASSPTTQETQYF. CDR3 nucleotide sequence: TGTGCCAGCTCACCCACGACCCAAGAGACCCAGTACTTC.